The T cell receptor beta chain under discussion was sequenced for a study of blood T cell repertoires in COVID-19. At the level of the study: Collection of acute and convalescent COVID-19 samples took place in the United States, Italy and Spain. From T cells, B-cell-depleted T cells, or PBMCs came the material, which was cDNA or gDNA.

How the authors handled the data: Reference gene primers were amplified, and this amplification served to estimate nucleated cell counts. Using immunoSEQ multiplex PCR, the repertoire was profiled, and TCRdb retains in-frame clones only, with some absent. Clonal size and the V and J genes are those of that table, whereas D and trimming came from the DNA. The data hold around 180,000 clones, with approximately 74% observed a single time. Trimming stripped 8 bases from V and 3 bases from J, with 11 bases between. Germline-derived CDR1 and CDR2 are ENHRY and SYGVKD. The CDR3 consists of 12 residues. Sequencing was carried out using peripheral blood. The TCR comes from a woman older than 75 with acute or convalescent COVID-19. The V and J genes are TRBV10-3 and TRBJ2-7, with D possibly matching TRBD1 (5 bases). The CDR3 nucleotides are TGTGCCATCGCGGCGCAGGGCTACGAGCAGTACTTC. Translating it yields CAIAAQGYEQYF.